This T cell receptor (beta chain) was observed in a study of STAT5B mutations in CD4+ large granular lymphocyte leukemia. General study results and limits: Without putative leukemic clones, patient CD4-sorted repertoires remained more clonal than healthy CD4+ repertoires.

Libraries were prepared by immunoSEQ multiplex PCR; TCRdb keeps only in-frame clonotypes and omits some of them. The table includes nearly 45,000 clones, 80% to 90% detected once. Healthy controls were blood donor buffy coats. Concerning this clone itself: What it binds is not known.

This clonotype was obtained from a human donor in good health. Input material: CD4+ T cells from blood buffy coats.

The CDR3 coding sequence is TGTGCCAGCAGAGGGGGCTGGGGCACTGAAGCTTTCTTT. It codes for CASRGGWGTEAFF. This chain connects TRBV2 to TRBJ1-1; 7 bases match TRBD1. The CDR3 is 13 amino acids. Germline V gene lookup returns CDR1 SNHLY and CDR2 FYNNEI. V trimming: 6 bases; J trimming: 4 bases; junction bases outside the gene matches: 5.